These T cell receptor beta chains were read from a single sample in a study of beta chain features in type 1 diabetes. The assay was immunoSEQ multiplex PCR, and TCRdb's table has in-frame clones only and misses some. The table has around 46,000 clones, approximately 43% seen once. Sequenced material: stem cell memory CD4+ T cells from blood. The receptors here all came from a man aged 25-45 years with type 1 diabetes. Both conserved end residues are part of each CDR3. The D gene is left open where the match is weak. Size tells how often a clone was seen (once, few, many) or the class of an expanded clone, and some rows leave it out.

TRBV6-6	-	TRBJ2-1	-	CASSPPRSGPYNEQFF	TGTGCCAGCAGTCCGCCCCGTAGCGGCCCCTACAATGAGCAGTTCTTC
TRBV28	-	TRBJ2-7	TRBD2	CASSLAGGHYEQYF	TGTGCCAGCAGTTTGGCGGGAGGGCATTACGAGCAGTACTTC
TRBV7-3	few	TRBJ2-3	-	CASSTRGTDTQYF	TGTGCCAGCAGCACGCGCGGCACAGATACGCAGTATTTT
TRBV21-1	-	TRBJ2-1	-	CASSLAVAFYNEQFF	TGTGCCAGCAGCCTAGCGGTCGCCTTTTACAATGAGCAGTTCTTC
TRBV30	-	TRBJ2-5	TRBD2	CAWREGLAVTQYF	TGTGCCTGGAGAGAGGGACTAGCGGTGACCCAGTACTTC
TRBV5-4	few	TRBJ1-2	-	CASSLDRRISNYGYTF	TGTGCCAGCAGCTTGGACAGGCGGATCTCTAACTATGGCTACACCTTC
TRBV9	-	TRBJ1-2	TRBD1	CASSVASGGTSNYGYTF	TGTGCCAGCAGCGTAGCTTCAGGGGGGACTTCTAACTATGGCTACACCTTC
TRBV18	few	TRBJ2-3	TRBD2	CASSLDRPGLAGTDTQYF	TGTGCCAGCTCACTGGACAGGCCGGGACTAGCGGGCACAGATACGCAGTATTTT
TRBV6-5	-	TRBJ2-7	-	CASGGTTSYEQYF	TGTGCCAGTGGGGGGACGACCTCCTACGAGCAGTACTTC
TRBV27	-	TRBJ2-5	TRBD1	CASRWRTGETQYF	TGTGCCAGCAGATGGCGGACAGGGGAGACCCAGTACTTC
TRBV9	-	TRBJ2-1	-	CASSVTPGDEQFF	TGTGCCAGCAGCGTGACCCCGGGGGATGAGCAGTTCTTC
TRBV16	-	TRBJ1-1	-	CASSQQGSFEAFF	TGTGCCAGCAGTCAACAGGGCTCGTTTGAAGCTTTCTTT
TRBV2	few	TRBJ1-5	-	CASSEGQGYQPQHF	TGTGCCAGCAGTGAGGGCCAGGGCTATCAGCCCCAGCATTTT
TRBV2	few	TRBJ2-1	-	CASSAFNEQFF	TGTGCCAGCAGTGCGTTCAATGAGCAGTTCTTC
TRBV9	-	TRBJ1-1	-	CASSRWRGNTEAFF	TGTGCCAGCAGCCGTTGGAGGGGGAACACTGAAGCTTTCTTT
TRBV27	-	TRBJ2-3	TRBD2	CASSLRPGLAGGRKYF	TGTGCCAGCAGTTTACGGCCGGGACTAGCGGGAGGGCGGAAGTATTTT
TRBV4-2	-	TRBJ2-3	TRBD2	CASSLRGTSGSTSTDTQYF	TGTGCCAGCAGCCTACGCGGGACTAGCGGGAGTACTAGCACAGATACGCAGTATTTT
TRBV19	-	TRBJ1-1	-	CASSQGFTEAFF	TGTGCCAGTAGTCAGGGGTTCACTGAAGCTTTCTTT
TRBV7-9	few	TRBJ2-1	TRBD1	CASSWGQGGEQFF	TGTGCCAGCAGCTGGGGACAGGGCGGTGAGCAGTTCTTC
TRBV5-1	few	TRBJ2-7	-	CASSLEREIQYEQYF	TGCGCCAGCAGCTTGGAACGGGAGATCCAATACGAGCAGTACTTC
TRBV2	-	TRBJ2-3	-	CASRPLSDTQYF	TGTGCCAGCAGGCCACTTAGCGATACGCAGTATTTT
TRBV5-4	few	TRBJ2-3	TRBD2	CASSLVASGTTDTQYF	TGTGCCAGCAGCTTGGTAGCCAGCGGGACCACAGATACGCAGTATTTT
TRBV5-1	-	TRBJ1-1	-	CASSLVGGDTEAFF	TGCGCCAGCAGCTTGGTAGGGGGGGACACTGAAGCTTTCTTT
TRBV7-3	once	TRBJ2-3	TRBD2	CASSSWGGQTQYF	TGTGCCAGCAGCTCGTGGGGGGGTCAAACGCAGTATTTT
TRBV5-1	few	TRBJ1-1	-	CASTPEGGRAGTEAFF	TGCGCCAGCACCCCGGAAGGGGGACGGGCGGGCACTGAAGCTTTCTTT
TRBV10-3	few	TRBJ1-4	-	CATWTPGNEKLFF	TGTGCCACTTGGACACCCGGAAATGAAAAACTGTTTTTT
TRBV5-1	-	TRBJ2-1	TRBD2	CASSLGLAGEQFF	TGCGCCAGCAGCTTGGGACTAGCGGGTGAGCAGTTCTTC
TRBV28	-	TRBJ2-7	TRBD2	CASSQPGTSYEQYF	TGTGCCAGCAGCCAACCCGGGACTAGCTACGAGCAGTACTTC
TRBV27	-	TRBJ2-7	TRBD1	CASSLTGTGLGEQYF	TGTGCCAGCAGCCTCACGGGGACAGGGCTTGGCGAGCAGTACTTC
TRBV10-3	few	TRBJ1-1	TRBD1	CAIGQAGVGTEAFF	TGTGCCATCGGACAGGCCGGGGTTGGGACTGAAGCTTTCTTT
TRBV5-1	-	TRBJ2-5	-	CASSLDELTQYF	TGCGCCAGCAGCTTGGATGAGTTGACCCAGTACTTC
TRBV7-3	once	TRBJ2-1	TRBD2	CASSLSRTSGSFSEQFF	TGTGCCAGCAGCTTAAGTCGGACTAGCGGGAGTTTCAGTGAGCAGTTCTTC
TRBV5-1	few	TRBJ2-1	TRBD2	CASSLGGLPGHNEQFF	TGCGCCAGCAGCTTGGGGGGACTACCAGGGCACAATGAGCAGTTCTTC
TRBV28	-	TRBJ1-1	-	CASSSRYTEAFF	TGTGCCAGCAGTTCGAGGTACACTGAAGCTTTCTTT
TRBV15	once	TRBJ2-3	TRBD2	CATSSRLAGADTQYF	TGTGCCACCAGCAGTCGACTAGCGGGAGCAGATACGCAGTATTTT
TRBV7-3	-	TRBJ2-1	TRBD1	CASRTTGADNEQFF	TGTGCCAGCAGGACGACAGGGGCGGACAATGAGCAGTTCTTC
TRBV10-3	-	TRBJ2-2	TRBD1	CAITRDRGPGELFF	TGTGCCATCACTCGGGACAGGGGACCCGGGGAGCTGTTTTTT
TRBV6-1	-	TRBJ2-7	-	CASSKTRGGIYEQYF	TGTGCCAGCAGTAAAACTAGAGGCGGAATCTACGAGCAGTACTTC
TRBV7-3	-	TRBJ2-1	-	CASSEIPTGEQFF	TGTGCCAGCAGCGAGATCCCTACAGGGGAGCAGTTCTTC
TRBV18	-	TRBJ2-1	TRBD2	CASSPYPGLAGEVGEQFF	TGTGCCAGCTCACCGTATCCGGGACTAGCGGGAGAGGTGGGTGAGCAGTTCTTC
TRBV5-8	-	TRBJ1-2	-	CASSDIWGGDYGYTF	TGTGCCAGCAGCGACATCTGGGGGGGTGACTATGGCTACACCTTC
TRBV5-1	-	TRBJ2-7	-	CASSFRQGTFSYEQYF	TGCGCCAGCAGCTTTCGTCAGGGGACCTTCTCCTACGAGCAGTACTTC
TRBV9	few	TRBJ2-5	-	CASSPPGNAGTQYF	TGTGCCAGCAGCCCCCCCGGCAACGCGGGGACCCAGTACTTC
TRBV7-2	-	TRBJ2-2	TRBD1	CASSHRDRGTFAGELFF	TGTGCCAGCAGCCACCGGGACAGGGGAACTTTTGCCGGGGAGCTGTTTTTT
TRBV5-4	-	TRBJ2-1	-	CASSLGSTRQGGNEQFF	TGTGCCAGCAGCTTAGGTAGTACAAGGCAGGGGGGCAATGAGCAGTTCTTC
TRBV6-1	-	TRBJ1-5	-	CASTGGDRWQPQHF	TGTGCCAGCACGGGGGGCGATCGTTGGCAGCCCCAGCATTTT
TRBV16	-	TRBJ2-5	-	CASSQSPQRQETQYF	TGTGCCAGCAGCCAATCCCCCCAGCGTCAAGAGACCCAGTACTTC
TRBV11-2	once	TRBJ2-7	TRBD1	CASSPLLTGTYEQYF	TGTGCCAGCAGCCCGCTTTTGACAGGGACCTACGAGCAGTACTTC
TRBV28	-	TRBJ2-7	-	CASRYGGYEQYF	TGTGCCAGCAGGTATGGAGGGTACGAGCAGTACTTC
TRBV7-3	-	TRBJ2-7	TRBD1	CASSQTGTGHYEQYF	TGTGCCAGCAGCCAAACCGGGACAGGACACTACGAGCAGTACTTC
TRBV18	-	TRBJ2-7	TRBD1	CASSFLGQGVYEQYF	TGTGCCAGCTCATTCCTCGGACAGGGGGTTTACGAGCAGTACTTC
TRBV5-1	-	TRBJ2-7	-	CASSLEPDKQYF	TGCGCCAGCAGCTTGGAGCCCGATAAGCAGTACTTC
TRBV2	few	TRBJ2-7	TRBD1	CASSQRQGNYEQYF	TGTGCCAGCAGTCAGAGACAGGGTAACTACGAGCAGTACTTC
TRBV7-2	few	TRBJ2-3	-	CASSLVSGASGTDTQYF	TGTGCCAGCAGCTTAGTTTCTGGGGCTAGCGGCACAGATACGCAGTATTTT
TRBV18	-	TRBJ1-1	-	CASSLRVRDRRNTEAFF	TGTGCCAGCTCTCTCCGTGTTCGGGATCGAAGGAACACTGAAGCTTTCTTT
TRBV10-3	-	TRBJ1-2	TRBD1	CAIQRGTGERGYTF	TGTGCCATCCAGAGAGGGACAGGGGAACGGGGCTACACCTTC
TRBV30	-	TRBJ1-3	-	CACGQSSGNTIYF	TGTGCCTGCGGACAGTCCTCTGGAAACACCATATATTTT
TRBV5-4	few	TRBJ1-2	TRBD1	CASSRSGQGTYGYTF	TGTGCCAGCAGCAGGTCGGGACAGGGGACCTATGGCTACACCTTC
TRBV28	-	TRBJ2-7	TRBD2	CASSLPGLAGVGEQYF	TGTGCCAGCAGTTTACCCGGACTAGCGGGAGTTGGGGAGCAGTACTTC
TRBV9	-	TRBJ2-1	-	CASSVGGRGRLPLSSYNEQFF	TGTGCCAGCAGCGTAGGGGGTCGGGGGAGACTGCCGTTAAGCTCCTACAATGAGCAGTTCTTC